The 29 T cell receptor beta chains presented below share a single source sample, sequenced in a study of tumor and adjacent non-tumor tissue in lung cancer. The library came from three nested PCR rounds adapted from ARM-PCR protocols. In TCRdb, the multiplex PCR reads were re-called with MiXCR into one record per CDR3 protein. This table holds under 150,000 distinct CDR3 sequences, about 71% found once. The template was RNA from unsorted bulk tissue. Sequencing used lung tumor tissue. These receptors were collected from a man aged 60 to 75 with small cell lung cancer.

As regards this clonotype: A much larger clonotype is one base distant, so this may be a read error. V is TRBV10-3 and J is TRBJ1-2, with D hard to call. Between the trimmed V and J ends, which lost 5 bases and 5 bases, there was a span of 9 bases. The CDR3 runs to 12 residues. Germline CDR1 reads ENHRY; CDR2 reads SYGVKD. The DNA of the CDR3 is TGTGCCATCAGTTGTGAGCTATATGGCTACACCTTC. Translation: CAISCELYGYTF.

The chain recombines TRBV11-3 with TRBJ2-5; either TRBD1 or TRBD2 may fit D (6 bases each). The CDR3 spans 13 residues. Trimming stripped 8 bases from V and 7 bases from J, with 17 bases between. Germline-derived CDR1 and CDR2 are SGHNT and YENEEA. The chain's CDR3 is CASGPTGGGTQYF. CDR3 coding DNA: TGTGCCAGCGGCCCCACCGGAGGGGGGACCCAGTACTTC.

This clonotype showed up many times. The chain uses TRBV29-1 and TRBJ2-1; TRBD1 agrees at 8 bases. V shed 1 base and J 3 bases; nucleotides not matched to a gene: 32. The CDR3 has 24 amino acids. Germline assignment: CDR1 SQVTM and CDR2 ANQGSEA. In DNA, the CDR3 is TGCAGCGTTGAAGGGCGGAACAAGGGCCCACAGAAGGAAGGACAGGGCCAGGGCTACAATGAGCAGTTCTTC. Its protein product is CSVEGRNKGPQKEGQGQGYNEQFF.

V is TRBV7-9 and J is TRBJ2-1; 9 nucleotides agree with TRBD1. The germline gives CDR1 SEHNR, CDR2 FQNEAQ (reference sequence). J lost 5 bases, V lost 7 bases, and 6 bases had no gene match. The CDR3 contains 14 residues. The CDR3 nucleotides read TGTGCCAGCACTCCACGGGACAGGGACAATGAGCAGTTCTTC. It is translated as CASTPRDRDNEQFF. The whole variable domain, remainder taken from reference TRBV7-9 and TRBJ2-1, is DTGVSQNPRHKITKRGQNVTFRCDPISEHNRLYWYRQTLGQGPEFLTYFQNEAQLEKSRLLSDRFSAERPKGSFSTLEIQRTEQGDSAMYLCASTPRDRDNEQFFGPGTRLTVL.

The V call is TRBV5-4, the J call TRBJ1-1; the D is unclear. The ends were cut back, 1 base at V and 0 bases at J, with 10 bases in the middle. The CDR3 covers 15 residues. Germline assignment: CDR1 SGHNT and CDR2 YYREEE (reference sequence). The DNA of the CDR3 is TGTGCCAGCAGCTTGTCGGGCGCGTTGAACACTGAAGCTTTCTTT. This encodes CASSLSGALNTEAFF.

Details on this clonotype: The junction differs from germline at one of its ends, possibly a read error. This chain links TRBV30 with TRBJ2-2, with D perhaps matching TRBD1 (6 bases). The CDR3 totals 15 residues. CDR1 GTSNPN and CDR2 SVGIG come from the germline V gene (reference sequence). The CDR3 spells CAWRRDTSNTGDLLF. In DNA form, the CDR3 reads TGTGCCTGGAGACGGGACACCTCGAACACCGGGGATCTGCTTTTT.

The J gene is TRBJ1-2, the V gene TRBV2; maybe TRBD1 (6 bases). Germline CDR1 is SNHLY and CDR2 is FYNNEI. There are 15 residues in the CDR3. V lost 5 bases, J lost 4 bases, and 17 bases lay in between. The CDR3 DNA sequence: TGTGCCAGCAGTCAAAACGGACAGACCTCCTATGGCTACACCTTC. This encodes CASSQNGQTSYGYTF.

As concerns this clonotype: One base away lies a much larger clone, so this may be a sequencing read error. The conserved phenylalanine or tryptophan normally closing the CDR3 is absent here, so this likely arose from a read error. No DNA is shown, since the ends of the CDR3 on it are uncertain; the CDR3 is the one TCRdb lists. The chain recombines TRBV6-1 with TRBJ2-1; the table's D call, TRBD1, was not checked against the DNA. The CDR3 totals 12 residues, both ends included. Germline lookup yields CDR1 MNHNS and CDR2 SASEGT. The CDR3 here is CASRSTGLLKFY.

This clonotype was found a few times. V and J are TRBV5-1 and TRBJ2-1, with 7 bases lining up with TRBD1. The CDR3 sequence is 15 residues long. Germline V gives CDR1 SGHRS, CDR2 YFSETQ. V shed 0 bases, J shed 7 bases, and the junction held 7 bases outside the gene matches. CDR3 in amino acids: CASSLGQGEWNEQFF. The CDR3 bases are TGCGCCAGCAGCTTGGGCCAGGGGGAATGGAATGAGCAGTTCTTC.

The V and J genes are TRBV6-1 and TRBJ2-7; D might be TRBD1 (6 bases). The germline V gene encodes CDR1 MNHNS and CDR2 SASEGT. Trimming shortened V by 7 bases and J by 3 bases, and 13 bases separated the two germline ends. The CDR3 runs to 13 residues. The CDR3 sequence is CASITRTVYEQYF. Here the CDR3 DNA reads TGTGCCAGCATCACCCGGACAGTCTACGAGCAGTACTTC.

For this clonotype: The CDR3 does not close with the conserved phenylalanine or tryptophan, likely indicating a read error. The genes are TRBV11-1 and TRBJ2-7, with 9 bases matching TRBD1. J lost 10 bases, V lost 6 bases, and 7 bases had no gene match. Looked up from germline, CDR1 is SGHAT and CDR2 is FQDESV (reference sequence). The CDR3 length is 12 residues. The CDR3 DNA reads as TGTGCCAGCAGTGGACAGGGGCGCGAACAGTACATC. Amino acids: CASSGQGREQYI.

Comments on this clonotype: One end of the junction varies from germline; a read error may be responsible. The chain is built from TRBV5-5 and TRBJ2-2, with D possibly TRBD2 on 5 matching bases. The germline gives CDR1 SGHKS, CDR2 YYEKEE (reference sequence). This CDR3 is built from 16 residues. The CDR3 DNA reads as TGTGCCAGCAGCATTAAGAGGCTAGTGAACACCGGGGAGTTGTTTTTT. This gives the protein CASSIKRLVNTGELFF.

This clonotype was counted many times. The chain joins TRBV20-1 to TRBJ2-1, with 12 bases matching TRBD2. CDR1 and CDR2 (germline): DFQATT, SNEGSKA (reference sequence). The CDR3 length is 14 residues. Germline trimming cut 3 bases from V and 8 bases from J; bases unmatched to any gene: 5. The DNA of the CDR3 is TGCAGTGCTAGCCTAGCGGGAGGGCCGCATGAGCAGTTCTTC. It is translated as CSASLAGGPHEQFF.

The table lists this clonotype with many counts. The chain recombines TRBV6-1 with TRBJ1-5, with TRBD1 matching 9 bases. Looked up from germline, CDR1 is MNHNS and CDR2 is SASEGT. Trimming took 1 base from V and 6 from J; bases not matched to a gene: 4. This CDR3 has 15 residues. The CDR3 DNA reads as TGTGCCAGCAGTGAAGGCCGGGACAGGGCTCAGCCCCAGCATTTT. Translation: CASSEGRDRAQPQHF.

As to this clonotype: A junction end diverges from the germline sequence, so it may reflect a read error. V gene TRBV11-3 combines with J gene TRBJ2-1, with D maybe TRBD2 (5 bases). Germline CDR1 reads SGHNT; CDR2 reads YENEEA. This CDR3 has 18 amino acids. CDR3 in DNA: TGTGCCAGCACCTTAGAGGGTGGAGGATCCCTTCTTTATGATGAGCAGTTCTTC. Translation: CASTLEGGGSLLYDEQFF.

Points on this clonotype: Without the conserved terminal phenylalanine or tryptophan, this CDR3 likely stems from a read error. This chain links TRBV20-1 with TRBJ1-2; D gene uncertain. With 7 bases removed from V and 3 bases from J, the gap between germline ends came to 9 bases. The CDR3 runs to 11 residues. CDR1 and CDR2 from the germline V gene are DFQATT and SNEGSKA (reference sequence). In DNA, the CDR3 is TGCAGTGTTAAAATCGACTATGGCTACACCTAC. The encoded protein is CSVKIDYGYTY.

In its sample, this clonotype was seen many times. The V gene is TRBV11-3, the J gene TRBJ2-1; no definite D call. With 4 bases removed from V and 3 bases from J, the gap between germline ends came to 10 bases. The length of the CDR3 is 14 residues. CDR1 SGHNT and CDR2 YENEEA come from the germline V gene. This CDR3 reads CASSSRRGYNEQFF. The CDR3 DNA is TGTGCCAGCAGCTCCCGTAGAGGCTACAATGAGCAGTTCTTC. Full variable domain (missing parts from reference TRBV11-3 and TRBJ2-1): EAGVVQSPRYKIIEKKQPVAFWCNPISGHNTLYWYLQNLGQGPELLIRYENEEAVDDSQLPKDRFSAERLKGVDSTLKIQPAELGDSAVYLCASSSRRGYNEQFFGPGTRLTVL.

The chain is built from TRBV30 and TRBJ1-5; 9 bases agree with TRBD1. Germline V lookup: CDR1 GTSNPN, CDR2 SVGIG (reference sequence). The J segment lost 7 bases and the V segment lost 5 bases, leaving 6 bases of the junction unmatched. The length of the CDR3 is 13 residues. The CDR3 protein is CAWSGTGTQPQHF. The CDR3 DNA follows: TGTGCCTGGTCCGGGACAGGGACCCAGCCCCAGCATTTT.

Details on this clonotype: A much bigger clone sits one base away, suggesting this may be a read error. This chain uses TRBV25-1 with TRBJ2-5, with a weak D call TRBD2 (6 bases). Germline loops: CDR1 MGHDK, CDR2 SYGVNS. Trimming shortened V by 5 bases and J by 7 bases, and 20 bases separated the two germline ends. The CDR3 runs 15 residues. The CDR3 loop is CASSLTGVGKGTQYF. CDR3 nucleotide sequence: TGTGCCAGCAGTCTAACGGGAGTAGGGAAAGGGACCCAGTACTTC. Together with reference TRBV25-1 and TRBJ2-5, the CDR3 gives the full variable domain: EADIYQTPRYLVIGTGKKITLECSQTMGHDKMYWYQQDPGMELHLIHYSYGVNSTEKGDLSSESTVSRIRTEHFPLTLESARPSHTSQYLCASSLTGVGKGTQYFGPGTRLLVL.

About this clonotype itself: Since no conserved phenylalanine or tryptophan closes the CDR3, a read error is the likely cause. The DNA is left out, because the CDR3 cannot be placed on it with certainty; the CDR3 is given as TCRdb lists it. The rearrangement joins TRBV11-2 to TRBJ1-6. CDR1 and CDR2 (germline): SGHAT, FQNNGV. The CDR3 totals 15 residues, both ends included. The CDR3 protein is CASSSRTVDNSPLHI.

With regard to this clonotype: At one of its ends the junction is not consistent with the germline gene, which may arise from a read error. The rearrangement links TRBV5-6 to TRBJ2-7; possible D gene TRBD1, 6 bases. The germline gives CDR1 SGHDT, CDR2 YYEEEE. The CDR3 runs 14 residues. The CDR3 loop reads CVSILMGASYEQYF. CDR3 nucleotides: TGTGTCAGCATCTTGATGGGGGCTTCCTACGAGCAGTACTTC.

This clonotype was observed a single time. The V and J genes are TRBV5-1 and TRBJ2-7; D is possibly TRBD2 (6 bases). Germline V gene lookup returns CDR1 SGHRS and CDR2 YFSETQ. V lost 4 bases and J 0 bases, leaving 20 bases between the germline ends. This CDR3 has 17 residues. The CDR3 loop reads CASSPGPGRGSSYEQYF. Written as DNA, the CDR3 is TGCGCCAGCAGCCCAGGACCAGGACGGGGGAGCTCCTACGAGCAGTACTTC. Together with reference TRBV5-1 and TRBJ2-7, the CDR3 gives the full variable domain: KAGVTQTPRYLIKTRGQQVTLSCSPISGHRSVSWYQQTPGQGLQFLFEYFSETQRNKGNFPGRFSGRQFSNSRSEMNVSTLELGDSALYLCASSPGPGRGSSYEQYFGPGTRLTVT.

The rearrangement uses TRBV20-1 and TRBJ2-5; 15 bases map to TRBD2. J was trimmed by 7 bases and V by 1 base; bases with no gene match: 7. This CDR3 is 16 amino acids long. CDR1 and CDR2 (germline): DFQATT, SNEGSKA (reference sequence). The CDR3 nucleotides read TGCAGTGCTAGAGGGACTAGCGGGAGGGGGGGGGGGACCCAGTACTTC. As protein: CSARGTSGRGGGTQYF.

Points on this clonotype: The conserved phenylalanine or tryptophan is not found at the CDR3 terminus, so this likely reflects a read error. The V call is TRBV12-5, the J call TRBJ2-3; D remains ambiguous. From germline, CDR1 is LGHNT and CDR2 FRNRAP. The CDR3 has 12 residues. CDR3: CASGHQEDAQYL. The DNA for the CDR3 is TGTGCTAGTGGCCACCAGGAAGATGCGCAGTATTTA.

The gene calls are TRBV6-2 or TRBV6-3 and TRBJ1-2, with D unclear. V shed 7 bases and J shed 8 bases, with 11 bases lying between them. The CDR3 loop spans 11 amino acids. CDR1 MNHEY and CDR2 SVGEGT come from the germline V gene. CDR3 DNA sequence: TGTGCCAGCAATTATGGGGTCGGCTACACCTTC. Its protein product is CASNYGVGYTF.

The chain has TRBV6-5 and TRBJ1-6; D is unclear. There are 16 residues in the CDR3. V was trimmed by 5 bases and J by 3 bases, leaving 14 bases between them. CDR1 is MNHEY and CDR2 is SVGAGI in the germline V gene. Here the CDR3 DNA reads TGTGCCAGCAGTCCTGGATGGTTGATCTATAATTCACCCCTCCACTTT. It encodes CASSPGWLIYNSPLHF.

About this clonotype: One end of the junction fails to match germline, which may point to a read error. CDR3 amino acids: CASQGGGLFF. In DNA, the CDR3 is TGTGCCAGCCAGGGGGGGGGGCTGTTTTTT. The V and J genes are TRBV6-1 and TRBJ2-2; D possibly uses TRBD1 or TRBD2 (7 bases each). This CDR3 is built from 10 residues. The germline V gene encodes CDR1 MNHNS and CDR2 SASEGT.

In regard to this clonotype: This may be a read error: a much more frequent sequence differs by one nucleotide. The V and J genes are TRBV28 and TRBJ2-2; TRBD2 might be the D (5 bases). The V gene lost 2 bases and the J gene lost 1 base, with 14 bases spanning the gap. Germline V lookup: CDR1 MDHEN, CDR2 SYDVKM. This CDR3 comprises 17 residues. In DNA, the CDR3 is TGTGCCAGCAGTTTAGGCGGGTTAACTTTGAACACCGGGGAGCTGTTTTTT. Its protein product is CASSLGGLTLNTGELFF.

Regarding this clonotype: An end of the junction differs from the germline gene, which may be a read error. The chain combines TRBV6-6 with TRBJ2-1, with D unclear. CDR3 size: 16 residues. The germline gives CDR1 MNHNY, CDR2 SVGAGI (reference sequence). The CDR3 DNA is TGTGCCATCAGTTACCTCCGACTTGATCCCTACAATGAGCAGTTCTTC. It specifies CAISYLRLDPYNEQFF.